Below, 11 T cell receptor beta chains from the same sample are listed, as sequenced in a study of post-analysis software for immune sequencing data. Study-wide results and caveats: A few TRBV segments appeared more often in patients than in controls, and TRBV5-6, TRBV5-1 and TRBV20-1 were among these.

Unique molecular identifiers had been added to the TCR beta cDNA libraries. TCRdb reprocessed the PCR reads with MiXCR, giving one entry per CDR3 protein. Of 820,000 or so distinct CDR3 sequences in the sample, roughly 58% were seen once. The antigens for these receptors are not known. Sequencing was carried out using blood. The receptors derive from a girl under 18 with multiple sclerosis.

This clonotype appeared a few times. V is TRBV4-2 and J is TRBJ2-7; 8 positions agree with TRBD2. Germline CDR1 LGHNA, CDR2 YNFKEQ. Germline trimming cut 0 bases from V and 3 bases from J; bases unmatched to any gene: 7. The CDR3 runs to 16 residues. The CDR3, as DNA: TGTGCCAGCAGCCAAGACAGTACTAGCGGCTACTACGAGCAGTACTTC. It translates to CASSQDSTSGYYEQYF.

The table lists this clonotype with a few counts. For the CDR3, the DNA is TGTGCCAGCAGTGGGGGACAGCGCGGGTACAATGAGCAGTTCTTC. This encodes CASSGGQRGYNEQFF. The chain joins TRBV6-6 to TRBJ2-1; 7 nucleotides agree with TRBD1. The CDR3 totals 15 residues. The J segment lost 4 bases and the V segment lost 5 bases, leaving 8 bases of the junction unmatched. In germline, CDR1 is MNHNY, CDR2 SVGAGI (reference sequence).

The CDR3 here is CASSYSATGAKETQYF. The DNA for the CDR3 is TGTGCCAGCAGTTACTCAGCGACAGGGGCCAAAGAGACCCAGTACTTC. This chain links TRBV6-5 with TRBJ2-5; 8 bases are shared with TRBD1. The V and J ends lost 0 bases and 3 bases, in that order; junction bases with no gene match: 6. CDR3 length: 16 residues. The germline CDR1 and CDR2 sequences are MNHEY and SVGAGI.

V is TRBV7-8 and J is TRBJ2-7; D is unresolved. With 1 base removed from V and 2 bases from J, the gap between germline ends came to 9 bases. Germline CDR1 is SGHVS and CDR2 is FQNEAQ. The CDR3 length is 14 residues. Here the CDR3 DNA reads TGTGCCAGCAGCTTAGATTTGCTTGCCTACGAGCAGTACTTC. Translating gives CASSLDLLAYEQYF. The entire variable domain, with the rest obtained from reference TRBV7-8 and TRBJ2-7, is as follows: GAGVSQSPRYKVAKRGQDVALRCDPISGHVSLFWYQQALGQGPEFLTYFQNEAQLDKSGLPSDRFFAERPEGSVSTLKIQRTQQEDSAVYLCASSLDLLAYEQYFGPGTRLTVT.

V is TRBV29-1 and J is TRBJ2-5, with D possibly being TRBD1 or TRBD2 (7 bases each). V was cut by 5 bases and J by 1 base, with 11 bases left in between. Germline V gene data show CDR1 as SQVTM and CDR2 as ANQGSEA. CDR3 length: 13 residues. The CDR3 DNA reads as TGCAGCGTTCCCAGGGGGGGCCAAGAGACCCAGTACTTC. Translation: CSVPRGGQETQYF. Filled out from reference TRBV29-1 and TRBJ2-5, the complete variable domain reads SAVISQKPSRDICQRGTSLTIQCQVDSQVTMMFWYRQQPGQSLTLIATANQGSEATYESGFVIDKFPISRPNLTFSTLTVSNMSPEDSSIYLCSVPRGGQETQYFGPGTRLLVL.

The chain recombines TRBV27 with TRBJ1-6; a weak D match, TRBD1 (5 bases). This CDR3 region has 16 residues. In germline, CDR1 is MNHEY, CDR2 SMNVEV (reference sequence). Trimming pared 5 bases from V and 9 bases from J, leaving 20 bases between. The CDR3 is CASSRLGTEPSSPLHF. DNA for the CDR3: TGTGCCAGCAGTCGATTAGGGACGGAACCTTCTTCACCCCTCCACTTT.

This clonotype was counted between two and nine times. The rearrangement links TRBV7-2 to TRBJ2-4; the D call may be TRBD1 or TRBD2 (5 bases each). CDR3 length equals 18 residues. From germline, CDR1 is SGHTA and CDR2 FQGNSA. The V gene lost 5 bases and the J gene lost 2 bases, with 22 bases spanning the gap. CDR3 in amino acids: CASSPKGPTGGSKNIQYF. In DNA, the CDR3 is TGTGCCAGCAGCCCTAAGGGACCCACGGGTGGGTCCAAAAACATTCAGTACTTC.

In this sample, this clonotype turned up once. The V call is TRBV5-5, the J call TRBJ2-7; 10 bases fit TRBD1. CDR1 SGHKS and CDR2 YYEKEE come from the germline V gene (reference sequence). V shed 4 bases, J shed 7 bases, and the junction held 8 bases outside the gene matches. The CDR3 sequence is 14 residues long. The CDR3: CASSPGQGRGEQYF. DNA of the CDR3: TGTGCCAGCAGCCCGGGACAGGGGCGCGGGGAGCAGTACTTC.

The chain has TRBV7-2 and TRBJ2-3; D is unresolved. The CDR3 length is 13 residues. Trimming left V 5 bases short and J 10 bases short, with 16 bases between. Germline V gene data show CDR1 as SGHTA and CDR2 as FQGNSA. CDR3 sequence (DNA): TGTGCCAGCAGCCCAATCGGATATATCTCGCAGTATTTT. As protein: CASSPIGYISQYF.

V and J are TRBV29-1 and TRBJ2-3; the D gene could be TRBD1 or TRBD2 (5 bases each). The CDR3 loop spans 14 amino acids. The germline V gene has CDR1 SQVTM and CDR2 ANQGSEA. V lost 6 bases, J lost 3 bases, and 16 bases lay in between. CDR3 region: CSVGATVATDTQYF. In DNA form, the CDR3 reads TGCAGCGTCGGGGCGACAGTGGCTACAGATACGCAGTATTTT.

This clonotype was observed a single time. The chain employs TRBV29-1 and TRBJ1-5; the match to TRBD1 covers 8 bases. This CDR3 contains 13 residues. Germline values: CDR1 SQVTM, CDR2 ANQGSEA. CDR3 protein: CGATTGVSQPQHF. In DNA, the CDR3 is TGCGGCGCTACGACAGGGGTCTCTCAGCCCCAGCATTTT.